Sequencing of this T cell receptor beta chain was carried out in a study of blood T cell repertoires in COVID-19. About the research overall: The United States, Italy and Spain supplied acute and convalescent COVID-19 samples.

The CDR3 is 14 amino acids. In germline, CDR1 is SNHLY, CDR2 FYNNEI. V was trimmed by 1 base and J by 4 bases, leaving 8 bases between them. Some clones are missing from TCRdb's copy, which holds only in-frame ones; the method was immunoSEQ multiplex PCR. The profile shows 100,000 or so clones, almost 95% of them singletons. The clonotype was recovered from a man between 50 and 59 years old with active COVID-19. The V gene is TRBV2, the J gene TRBJ1-5; D is perhaps TRBD1 (5 bases). The sequenced sample consisted of peripheral blood. CDR3 residues: CASSEEGFNQPQHF. CDR3 bases: TGTGCCAGCAGTGAAGAGGGGTTTAATCAGCCCCAGCATTTT.